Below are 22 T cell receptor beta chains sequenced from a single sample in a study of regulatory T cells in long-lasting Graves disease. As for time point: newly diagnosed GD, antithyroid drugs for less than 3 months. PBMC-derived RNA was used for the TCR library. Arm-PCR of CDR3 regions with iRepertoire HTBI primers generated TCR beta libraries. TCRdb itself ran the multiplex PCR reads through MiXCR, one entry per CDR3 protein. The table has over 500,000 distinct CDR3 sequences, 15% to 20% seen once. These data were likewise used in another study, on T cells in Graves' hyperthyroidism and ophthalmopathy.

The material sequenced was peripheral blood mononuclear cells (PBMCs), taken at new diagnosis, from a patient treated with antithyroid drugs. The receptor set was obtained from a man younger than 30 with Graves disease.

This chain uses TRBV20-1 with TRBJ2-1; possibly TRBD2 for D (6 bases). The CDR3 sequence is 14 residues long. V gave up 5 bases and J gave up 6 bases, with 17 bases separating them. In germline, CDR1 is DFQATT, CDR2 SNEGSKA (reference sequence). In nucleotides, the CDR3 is TGCAGTGCTCTAGGAGGTGGGAGGTTCAATGAGCAGTTCTTC. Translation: CSALGGGRFNEQFF.

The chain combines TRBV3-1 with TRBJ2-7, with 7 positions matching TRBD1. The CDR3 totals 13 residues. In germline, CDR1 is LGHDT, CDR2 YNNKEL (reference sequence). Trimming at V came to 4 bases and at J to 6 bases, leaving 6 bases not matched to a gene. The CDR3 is CASSRPDRAEQYF. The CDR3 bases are TGTGCCAGCAGCCGACCAGACAGGGCCGAGCAGTACTTC.

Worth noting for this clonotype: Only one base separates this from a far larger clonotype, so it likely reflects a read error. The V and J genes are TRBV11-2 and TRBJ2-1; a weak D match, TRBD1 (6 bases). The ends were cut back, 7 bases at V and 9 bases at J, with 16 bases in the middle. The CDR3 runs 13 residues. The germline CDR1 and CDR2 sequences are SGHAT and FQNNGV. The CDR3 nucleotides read TGTGCCAGCAACCAGGGGCGCTCCGGTGAGCAGTTCTTC. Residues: CASNQGRSGEQFF.

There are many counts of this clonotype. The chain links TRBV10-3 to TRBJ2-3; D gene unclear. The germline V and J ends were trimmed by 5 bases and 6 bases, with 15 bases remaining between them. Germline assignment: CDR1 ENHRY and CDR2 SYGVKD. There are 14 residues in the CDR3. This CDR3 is CAISSSPGRDTQYF. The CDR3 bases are TGTGCCATCAGTTCATCGCCTGGCCGGGATACGCAGTATTTT.

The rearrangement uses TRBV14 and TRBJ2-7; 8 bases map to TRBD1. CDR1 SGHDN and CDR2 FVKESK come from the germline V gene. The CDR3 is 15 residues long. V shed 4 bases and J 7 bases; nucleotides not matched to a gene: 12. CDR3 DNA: TGTGCCAGCAGCCCTAGTGCAGGGGGCTTGAGAGAGCAGTACTTC. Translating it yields CASSPSAGGLREQYF.

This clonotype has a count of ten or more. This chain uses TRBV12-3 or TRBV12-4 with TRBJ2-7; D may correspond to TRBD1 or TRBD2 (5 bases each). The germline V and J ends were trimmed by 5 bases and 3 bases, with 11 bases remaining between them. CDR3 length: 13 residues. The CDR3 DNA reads TGTGCCAGCAGTCACCGGGACCGCTACGAGCAGTACTTC. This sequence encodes CASSHRDRYEQYF.

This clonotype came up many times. The CDR3 reads CASSLALAGPTSTDTQYF. Written as DNA, the CDR3 is TGTGCCAGCAGCTTAGCCTTAGCGGGACCTACGAGTACAGATACGCAGTATTTT. This sequence joins TRBV7-2 and TRBJ2-3, with 8 bases aligning to TRBD2. J gave up 3 bases and V 0 bases, and 11 bases lay outside the gene matches. The CDR3 sequence is 18 residues long. CDR1 and CDR2 from the germline V gene are SGHTA and FQGNSA.

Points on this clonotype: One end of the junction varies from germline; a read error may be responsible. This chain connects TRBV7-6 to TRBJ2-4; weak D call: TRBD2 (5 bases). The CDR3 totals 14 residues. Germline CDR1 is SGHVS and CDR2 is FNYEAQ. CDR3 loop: CASSLAPRGDIQYF. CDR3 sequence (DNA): TGTGCCAGCAGCCTAGCACCACGGGGTGACATTCAGTACTTC. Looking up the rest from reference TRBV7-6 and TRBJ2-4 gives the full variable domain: GAGVSQSPRYKVTKRGQDVALRCDPISGHVSLYWYRQALGQGPEFLTYFNYEAQQDKSGLPNDRFSAERPEGSISTLTIQRTEQRDSAMYRCASSLAPRGDIQYFGAGTRLSVL.

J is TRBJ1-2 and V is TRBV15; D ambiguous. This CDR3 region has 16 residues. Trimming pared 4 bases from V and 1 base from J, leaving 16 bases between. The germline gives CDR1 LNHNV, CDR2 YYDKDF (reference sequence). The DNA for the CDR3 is TGTGCCACCAGCACCCCCCGCCTTGGGGTTAACTATGGCTACACCTTC. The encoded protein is CATSTPRLGVNYGYTF.

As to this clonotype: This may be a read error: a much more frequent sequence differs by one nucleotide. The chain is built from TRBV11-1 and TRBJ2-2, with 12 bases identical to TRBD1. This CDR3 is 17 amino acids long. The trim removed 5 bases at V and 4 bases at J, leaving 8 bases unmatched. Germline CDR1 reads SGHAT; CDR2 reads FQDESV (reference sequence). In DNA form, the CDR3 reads TGTGCCAGCAGCCAAGGGGACAGGGGGCTCTCCACCGGGGAGCTGTTTTTT. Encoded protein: CASSQGDRGLSTGELFF.

The CDR3 region is CASRSKREARYNEQFF. In DNA form, the CDR3 reads TGTGCCAGCAGAAGCAAGCGGGAGGCTCGTTACAATGAGCAGTTCTTC. The chain carries TRBV6-1 and TRBJ2-1; 9 bases align to TRBD2. This CDR3 is 16 amino acids long. Germline assignment: CDR1 MNHNS and CDR2 SASEGT. V shed 6 bases, J shed 4 bases, and the junction held 10 bases outside the gene matches.

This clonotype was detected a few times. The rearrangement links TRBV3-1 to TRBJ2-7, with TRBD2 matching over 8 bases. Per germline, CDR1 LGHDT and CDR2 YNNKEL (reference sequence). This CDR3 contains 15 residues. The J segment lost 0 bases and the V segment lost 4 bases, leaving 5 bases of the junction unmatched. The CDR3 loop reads CASSPLAGTSYEQYF. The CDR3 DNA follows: TGTGCCAGCAGCCCCTTAGCGGGGACCTCCTACGAGCAGTACTTC.

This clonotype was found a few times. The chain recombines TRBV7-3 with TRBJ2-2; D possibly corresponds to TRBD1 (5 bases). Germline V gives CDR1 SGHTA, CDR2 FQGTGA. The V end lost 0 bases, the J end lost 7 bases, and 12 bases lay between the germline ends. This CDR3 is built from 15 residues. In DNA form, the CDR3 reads TGTGCCAGCAGCTTAACGGCAAGAGACAGCGGGGAGCTGTTTTTT. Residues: CASSLTARDSGELFF.

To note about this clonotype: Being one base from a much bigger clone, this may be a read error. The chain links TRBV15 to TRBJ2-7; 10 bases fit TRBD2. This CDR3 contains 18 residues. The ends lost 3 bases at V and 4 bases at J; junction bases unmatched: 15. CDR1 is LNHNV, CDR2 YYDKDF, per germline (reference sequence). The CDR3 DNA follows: TGTGCCACCAGCAGCGGTACTGGTTCTAGCGGGAGTAAATACGAGCAGTACTTC. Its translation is CATSSGTGSSGSKYEQYF.

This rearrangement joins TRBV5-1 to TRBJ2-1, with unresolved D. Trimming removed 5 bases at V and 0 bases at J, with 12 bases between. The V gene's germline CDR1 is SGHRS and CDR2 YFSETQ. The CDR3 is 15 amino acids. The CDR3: CASSRTSHSYNEQFF. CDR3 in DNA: TGCGCCAGCAGTCGGACGTCCCACTCCTACAATGAGCAGTTCTTC.

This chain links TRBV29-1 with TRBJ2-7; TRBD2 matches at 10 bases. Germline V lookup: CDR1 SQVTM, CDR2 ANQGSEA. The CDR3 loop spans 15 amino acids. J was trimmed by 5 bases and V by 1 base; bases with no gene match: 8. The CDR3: CSVEGTSGTVDEQYF. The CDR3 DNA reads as TGCAGCGTTGAAGGGACTAGCGGTACGGTCGACGAGCAGTACTTC.

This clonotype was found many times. The CDR3 sequence is CATSRVGDEQYF. Written as DNA, the CDR3 is TGTGCCACCAGCAGAGTTGGAGACGAGCAGTACTTC. This chain connects TRBV15 to TRBJ2-7; D is unresolved. Germline V lookup: CDR1 LNHNV, CDR2 YYDKDF (reference sequence). The CDR3 has 12 amino acids. V gave up 1 base and J gave up 5 bases, with 6 bases separating them. The variable domain in full, with the rest retrieved from reference TRBV15 and TRBJ2-7, is DAMVIQNPRYQVTQFGKPVTLSCSQTLNHNVMYWYQQKSSQAPKLLFHYYDKDFNNEADTPDNFQSRRPNTSFCFLDIRSPGLGDTAMYLCATSRVGDEQYFGPGTRLTVT.

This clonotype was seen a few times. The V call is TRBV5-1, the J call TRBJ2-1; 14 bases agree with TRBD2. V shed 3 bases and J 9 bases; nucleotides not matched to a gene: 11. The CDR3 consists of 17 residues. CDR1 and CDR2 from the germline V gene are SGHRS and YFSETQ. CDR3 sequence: CASSWGWTSGRTGEQFF. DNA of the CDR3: TGCGCCAGCAGCTGGGGGTGGACTAGCGGGAGGACAGGTGAGCAGTTCTTC.

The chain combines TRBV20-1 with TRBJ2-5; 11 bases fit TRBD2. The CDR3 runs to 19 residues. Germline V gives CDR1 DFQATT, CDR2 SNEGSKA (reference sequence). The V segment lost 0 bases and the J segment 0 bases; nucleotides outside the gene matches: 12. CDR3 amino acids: CSARDSTSGTLSNQETQYF. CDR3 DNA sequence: TGCAGTGCTAGAGATTCGACTAGCGGGACCCTCTCCAACCAAGAGACCCAGTACTTC.

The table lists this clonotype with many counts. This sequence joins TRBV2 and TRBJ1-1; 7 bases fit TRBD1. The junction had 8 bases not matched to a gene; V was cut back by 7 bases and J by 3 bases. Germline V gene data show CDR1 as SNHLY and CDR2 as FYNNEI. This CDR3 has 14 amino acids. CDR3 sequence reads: CASKAQGTYTEAFF. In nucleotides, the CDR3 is TGTGCCAGCAAGGCACAGGGGACCTACACTGAAGCTTTCTTT.

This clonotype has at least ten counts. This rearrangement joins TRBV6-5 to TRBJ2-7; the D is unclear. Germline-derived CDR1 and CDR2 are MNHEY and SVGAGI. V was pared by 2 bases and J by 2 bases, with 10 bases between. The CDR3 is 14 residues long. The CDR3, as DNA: TGTGCCAGCAGTTACATGGCTGCCACCTACGAGCAGTACTTC. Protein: CASSYMAATYEQYF.

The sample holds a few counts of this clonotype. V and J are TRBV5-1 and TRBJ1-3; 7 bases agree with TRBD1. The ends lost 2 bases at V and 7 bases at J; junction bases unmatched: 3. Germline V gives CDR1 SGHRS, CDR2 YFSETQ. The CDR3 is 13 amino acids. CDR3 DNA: TGCGCCAGCAGCTTAAGCAGGGGGAACACCATATATTTT. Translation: CASSLSRGNTIYF.